The rows below give T cell receptor beta chains drawn from one sample of a study of identical twins. One entry per CDR3 protein, called by TCRdb with MiXCR from the 5' RACE reads. The repertoire holds about 470,000 distinct CDR3 sequences, with roughly 26% as singletons. Separately, the same data were catalogued under a study of T cells expressing NK-cell markers.

Sequencing was performed on CD4+ T cells sorted from blood. The receptors stem from a woman between 18 and 29 years old in good health. Each CDR3 is given with its conserved first and last residue. The order of the fields is CDR3 protein, CDR3 DNA, V gene, D gene, clone size, J gene. A D gene is named only where the DNA matches it firmly. Size tells how often a clone was seen (once, few, many) or the class of an expanded clone, and some rows leave it out.

CDR3: CASSLRDIGPDTQYF
DNA: TGTGCCAGCAGTCTCCGGGACATAGGTCCCGATACGCAGTATTTT
V: TRBV6-2/TRBV6-3
D: -
size: -
J: TRBJ2-3

CDR3: CASSYPGANTGELFF
DNA: TGTGCCAGTAGTTATCCAGGGGCGAACACCGGGGAGCTGTTTTTT
V: TRBV19
D: -
size: -
J: TRBJ2-2

CDR3: CASSQDRTSWQNIQYF
DNA: TGCGCCAGCAGCCAAGACCGGACTAGTTGGCAAAACATTCAGTACTTC
V: TRBV4-3
D: TRBD2
size: -
J: TRBJ2-4

CDR3: CASSRLSSPGVVYEQYF
DNA: TGTGCCAGCTCCCGACTCTCCTCTCCGGGGGTAGTCTACGAGCAGTACTTC
V: TRBV18
D: -
size: -
J: TRBJ2-7

CDR3: CASSLFAGGGEQYF
DNA: TGTGCCAGCAGCTTATTTGCGGGAGGGGGAGAGCAGTACTTC
V: TRBV7-2
D: TRBD2
size: -
J: TRBJ2-7

CDR3: CASTGRGQGDEQFF
DNA: TGTGCCAGCACGGGAAGGGGGCAGGGCGATGAGCAGTTCTTC
V: TRBV9
D: TRBD1
size: -
J: TRBJ2-1

CDR3: CASSSRTSHKTYEQYF
DNA: TGTGCCAGCAGCTCCCGGACTAGCCATAAAACCTACGAGCAGTACTTC
V: TRBV7-9
D: TRBD2
size: few
J: TRBJ2-7

CDR3: CASRQQGAYEQYF
DNA: TGTGCCAGCCGCCAGCAGGGGGCCTACGAGCAGTACTTC
V: TRBV3-1
D: TRBD1
size: -
J: TRBJ2-7

CDR3: CASSGLEGRVLTYNEQFF
DNA: TGTGCCAGCAGTGGACTGGAGGGCCGGGTCCTCACCTACAATGAGCAGTTCTTC
V: TRBV6-2/TRBV6-3
D: -
size: -
J: TRBJ2-1

CDR3: CASSLEWVSYEQYF
DNA: TGCGCCAGCAGCTTGGAATGGGTCTCCTACGAGCAGTACTTC
V: TRBV5-1
D: -
size: few
J: TRBJ2-7

CDR3: CASSTRVVGVEQFF
DNA: TGTGCCAGCAGCACTAGAGTAGTCGGAGTGGAGCAGTTCTTC
V: TRBV11-2
D: -
size: -
J: TRBJ2-1

CDR3: CASSPLTRDTEAFF
DNA: TGTGCCAGCAGTCCTCTGACCAGGGACACTGAAGCTTTCTTT
V: TRBV12-3/TRBV12-4
D: -
size: few
J: TRBJ1-1

CDR3: CSATSGLAGSTQYF
DNA: TGCAGTGCTACCTCAGGACTAGCGGGAAGTACGCAGTATTTT
V: TRBV20-1
D: TRBD2
size: -
J: TRBJ2-3

CDR3: CASSTRLAGGSDTQYF
DNA: TGCGCCAGCAGCACCCGACTAGCGGGAGGGTCAGATACGCAGTATTTT
V: TRBV5-1
D: TRBD2
size: -
J: TRBJ2-3

CDR3: CASSLSSGRETQYF
DNA: TGTGCCAGCAGCCTGTCCTCCGGCCGAGAGACCCAGTACTTC
V: TRBV7-2
D: -
size: once
J: TRBJ2-5

CDR3: CASRGLSTDTQYF
DNA: TGTGCCAGTCGCGGGTTGAGCACAGATACGCAGTATTTT
V: TRBV19
D: -
size: -
J: TRBJ2-3

CDR3: CASSPPRGGTEAFF
DNA: TGTGCCAGCAGCCCCCCCCGGGGTGGGACTGAAGCTTTCTTT
V: TRBV7-9
D: -
size: -
J: TRBJ1-1

CDR3: CASSQNVGDTQYF
DNA: TGTGCCAGCAGCCAAAACGTGGGAGATACGCAGTATTTT
V: TRBV3-1
D: -
size: -
J: TRBJ2-3

CDR3: CASSEVGSRGGIQYF
DNA: TGTGCCAGCAGTGAAGTAGGCAGCCGAGGGGGTATTCAGTACTTC
V: TRBV2
D: -
size: once
J: TRBJ2-4

CDR3: CATSTGGNEQFF
DNA: TGTGCCACCTCGACTGGGGGCAATGAGCAGTTCTTC
V: TRBV6-1
D: -
size: once
J: TRBJ2-1

CDR3: CATSSRTGGNEQFF
DNA: TGTGCCACCAGCAGCCGGACAGGGGGCAATGAGCAGTTCTTC
V: TRBV15
D: TRBD1
size: -
J: TRBJ2-1

CDR3: CASSLAAGTGRDSPLHF
DNA: TGTGCCAGCAGCTTAGCCGCCGGGACAGGTCGAGATTCACCCCTCCACTTT
V: TRBV7-9
D: TRBD1
size: few
J: TRBJ1-6

CDR3: CASSGSRVTEAFF
DNA: TGTGCCAGCAGCGGGTCGAGGGTAACTGAAGCTTTCTTT
V: TRBV7-2
D: -
size: -
J: TRBJ1-1

CDR3: CASSLGGGLMQTQYF
DNA: TGTGCCAGCAGCTTGGGGGGCGGACTCATGCAGACCCAGTACTTC
V: TRBV5-5
D: -
size: few
J: TRBJ2-5

CDR3: CASTSQGRTDTQYF
DNA: TGTGCCAGCACTAGCCAGGGAAGGACAGATACGCAGTATTTT
V: TRBV2
D: -
size: -
J: TRBJ2-3

CDR3: CASSLLRGEQFF
DNA: TGCGCCAGCAGCCTTTTGCGGGGTGAGCAGTTCTTC
V: TRBV5-1
D: -
size: -
J: TRBJ2-1

CDR3: CASNTGFSPLHF
DNA: TGTGCCAGCAATACCGGTTTTTCACCCCTCCACTTT
V: TRBV5-8
D: -
size: -
J: TRBJ1-6

CDR3: CATLSARGADYNEQFF
DNA: TGTGCCACCCTTTCGGCCCGAGGGGCAGATTACAATGAGCAGTTCTTC
V: TRBV15
D: -
size: -
J: TRBJ2-1

CDR3: CASSGLLTGVTDTQYF
DNA: TGTGCCAGCAGTGGATTGCTCACGGGAGTCACAGATACGCAGTATTTT
V: TRBV27
D: -
size: few
J: TRBJ2-3

CDR3: CSATTHSQETQYF
DNA: TGCAGTGCTACGACACACTCACAAGAGACCCAGTACTTC
V: TRBV20-1
D: -
size: -
J: TRBJ2-5

CDR3: CSASPGDPEAFF
DNA: TGCAGTGCTAGCCCAGGGGACCCTGAAGCTTTCTTT
V: TRBV20-1
D: -
size: -
J: TRBJ1-1

CDR3: CASSLLPGQLNQPQHF
DNA: TGCGCCAGCAGCTTGCTACCGGGGCAGCTCAATCAGCCCCAGCATTTT
V: TRBV5-1
D: -
size: -
J: TRBJ1-5

CDR3: CASSDSGDPYNEQFF
DNA: TGTGCCAGCAGTGATAGCGGGGACCCCTACAATGAGCAGTTCTTC
V: TRBV6-1
D: TRBD2
size: -
J: TRBJ2-1

CDR3: CASSWFLRVLAYNEQFF
DNA: TGTGCCAGCAGTTGGTTCCTCCGTGTACTAGCCTACAATGAGCAGTTCTTC
V: TRBV6-2/TRBV6-3
D: -
size: few
J: TRBJ2-1

CDR3: CASRRGGPHEQYF
DNA: TGTGCCAGCCGACGGGGGGGGCCCCACGAGCAGTACTTC
V: TRBV21-1
D: -
size: -
J: TRBJ2-7

CDR3: CASSSGYDGYTF
DNA: TGTGCCAGCAGCTCAGGGTACGATGGCTACACCTTC
V: TRBV25-1
D: -
size: few
J: TRBJ1-2

CDR3: CASSVHVSGTGELFF
DNA: TGTGCCAGCAGCGTACATGTATCCGGCACCGGGGAGCTGTTTTTT
V: TRBV9
D: -
size: few
J: TRBJ2-2

CDR3: CASSLLQGWGEQYF
DNA: TGCGCCAGCAGCTTGTTGCAGGGCTGGGGCGAGCAGTACTTC
V: TRBV5-1
D: -
size: few
J: TRBJ2-7

CDR3: CASSSAVGGAGQPQHF
DNA: TGTGCCAGCAGTTCGGCGGTCGGGGGGGCGGGTCAGCCCCAGCATTTT
V: TRBV12-3/TRBV12-4
D: -
size: few
J: TRBJ1-5

CDR3: CASSLPDEAFF
DNA: TGTGCCAGCAGCTTACCCGATGAAGCTTTCTTT
V: TRBV7-9
D: -
size: -
J: TRBJ1-1

CDR3: CASSLAGPDYEQYF
DNA: TGTGCCAGCAGCCTAGCGGGACCGGATTACGAGCAGTACTTC
V: TRBV11-2
D: TRBD2
size: -
J: TRBJ2-7

CDR3: CASSQSAGSGSPLHF
DNA: TGTGCCAGCAGTCAATCGGCAGGGTCCGGTTCACCCCTCCACTTT
V: TRBV3-1
D: -
size: few
J: TRBJ1-6

CDR3: CASSLGLGTGGTDTQYF
DNA: TGTGCCAGCAGCTTAGGCCTCGGGACGGGGGGCACAGATACGCAGTATTTT
V: TRBV7-2
D: -
size: few
J: TRBJ2-3

CDR3: CASSFLEGGTDNEQFF
DNA: TGCGCCAGCAGCTTCTTGGAGGGAGGTACGGACAATGAGCAGTTCTTC
V: TRBV5-1
D: -
size: -
J: TRBJ2-1

CDR3: CAISELGYGYTF
DNA: TGTGCCATCAGTGAGCTCGGATATGGCTACACCTTC
V: TRBV10-3
D: -
size: -
J: TRBJ1-2

CDR3: CASSLGTARETQYF
DNA: TGTGCCAGCAGCTTAGGGACAGCCCGGGAGACCCAGTACTTC
V: TRBV7-9
D: -
size: few
J: TRBJ2-5

CDR3: CASSAHNENYGYTF
DNA: TGTGCCAGCAGCGCGCACAACGAGAACTATGGCTACACCTTC
V: TRBV7-9
D: -
size: -
J: TRBJ1-2

CDR3: CASKPGLDVGELFF
DNA: TGTGCCAGCAAGCCGGGACTAGATGTCGGGGAGCTGTTTTTT
V: TRBV12-3/TRBV12-4
D: TRBD2
size: -
J: TRBJ2-2

CDR3: CSAGEGTQPQHF
DNA: TGCAGTGCTGGGGAGGGAACTCAGCCCCAGCATTTT
V: TRBV20-1
D: -
size: -
J: TRBJ1-5

CDR3: CASSMKASSYNEQFF
DNA: TGTGCCAGCAGCATGAAGGCCAGCTCCTACAATGAGCAGTTCTTC
V: TRBV7-2
D: -
size: few
J: TRBJ2-1

CDR3: CASSLASGEYNEQFF
DNA: TGTGCCAGCAGTTTAGCGAGCGGGGAATACAATGAGCAGTTCTTC
V: TRBV12-3/TRBV12-4
D: TRBD2
size: few
J: TRBJ2-1

CDR3: CASSVGIGVGGRAYEQYF
DNA: TGTGCCAGCAGCGTAGGTATCGGTGTAGGCGGGAGGGCGTACGAGCAGTACTTC
V: TRBV9
D: TRBD2
size: -
J: TRBJ2-7